This T cell receptor beta chain was obtained from a study of blood T cells in healthy people across ages. Investigators took around 11 milliliters of peripheral blood from every donor. V was pared by 4 bases and J by 0 bases, with 17 bases between. The germline CDR1 and CDR2 sequences are SGDLS and YYNGEE. The CDR3 runs 16 residues. Sample-barcoded 5' priming and a J-beta primer mix drove a second PCR of roughly 6 to 12 cycles. Via MiXCR, TCRdb re-called the 5' RACE reads, giving one row per CDR3 protein. The sample yields around 1,900,000 distinct CDR3 sequences, 30% to 40% seen once. The specimen sequenced was blood. The clonotype originates from a human donor in good health. V and J are TRBV9 and TRBJ2-7; D possibly corresponds to TRBD1 (5 bases). CDR3 coding DNA: TGTGCCAGCAGCCCCGGGCCCCGACAGAGCTCCTACGAGCAGTACTTC. This sequence encodes CASSPGPRQSSYEQYF. The full variable domain, rest sourced from reference TRBV9 and TRBJ2-7, is DSGVTQTPKHLITATGQRVTLRCSPRSGDLSVYWYQQSLDQGLQFLIQYYNGEERAKGNILERFSAQQFPDLHSELNLSSLELGDSALYFCASSPGPRQSSYEQYFGPGTRLTVT.